The 32 T cell receptor beta chains below all came from one sample that was sequenced in a study of T cells in localized non-small cell lung cancer. The assay was immunoSEQ multiplex PCR, and TCRdb's table has in-frame clones only and misses some. The sample lists 2,400 or so clones, about 20% occurring once. The specimen was lung tumor tissue, collected before any cancer treatment. Receptors were obtained from a man aged 40-75 years with stage I lung adenocarcinoma.

This chain joins TRBV11-3 and TRBJ1-6; D unresolved. The V end lost 2 bases, the J end lost 14 bases, and 22 bases lay between the germline ends. CDR1 SGHNT and CDR2 YENEEA come from the germline V gene. CDR3 size: 16 residues. The CDR3 DNA reads as TGTGCCAGCAGCTTATCCTCGGCGCCAGGCCTAGGGACCCTCCACTTT. It specifies CASSLSSAPGLGTLHF. The full variable domain, in which reference TRBV11-3 and TRBJ1-6 provide the parts outside the CDR3, is EAGVVQSPRYKIIEKKQPVAFWCNPISGHNTLYWYLQNLGQGPELLIRYENEEAVDDSQLPKDRFSAERLKGVDSTLKIQPAELGDSAVYLCASSLSSAPGLGTLHFGNGTRLTVT.

This clone was counted only a few times. The rearrangement uses TRBV11-3 and TRBJ1-5; D perhaps matches TRBD1 (5 bases). The CDR3 extends over 15 amino acids. Trimming removed 3 bases from V and 0 bases from J, with 9 bases in between. Germline values: CDR1 SGHNT, CDR2 YENEEA. The CDR3: CASSFQTVSNQPQHF. As DNA, the CDR3 is TGTGCCAGCAGCTTCCAGACAGTTAGCAATCAGCCCCAGCATTTT.

The chain carries TRBV11-3 and TRBJ2-5, with TRBD2 matching over 14 bases. The CDR3 sequence is 15 residues long. V lost 5 bases, J lost 5 bases, and 4 bases stayed unmatched. Looked up from germline, CDR1 is SGHNT and CDR2 is YENEEA. The CDR3 sequence: CASSPTSGGAETQYF. DNA of the CDR3: TGTGCCAGCAGCCCGACTAGCGGGGGGGCTGAGACCCAGTACTTC. Together with reference TRBV11-3 and TRBJ2-5, the CDR3 gives the full variable domain: EAGVVQSPRYKIIEKKQPVAFWCNPISGHNTLYWYLQNLGQGPELLIRYENEEAVDDSQLPKDRFSAERLKGVDSTLKIQPAELGDSAVYLCASSPTSGGAETQYFGPGTRLLVL.

This clone was seen a few times. The CDR3 DNA follows: TGTGCCAGCATGGTGGGGGCCAATCAGCCCCAGCATTTT. This gives the protein CASMVGANQPQHF. The rearrangement uses TRBV9 and TRBJ1-5; a possible D gene is TRBD1 (6 bases). CDR1 is SGDLS and CDR2 is YYNGEE in the germline V gene. Trimming pared 6 bases from V and 3 bases from J, leaving 10 bases between. The CDR3 loop spans 13 amino acids.

The V and J genes are TRBV28 and TRBJ2-7, with D tentatively TRBD2 (5 bases). The CDR3 runs 14 residues. Trimming took 4 bases from V and 4 from J, leaving 14 bases between them. Germline CDR1 reads MDHEN; CDR2 reads SYDVKM. The chain's CDR3 is CASSWADGKYEQYF. The DNA of the CDR3 is TGTGCCAGCAGTTGGGCGGACGGGAAATACGAGCAGTACTTC.

This clone was observed a single time. The J gene is TRBJ2-5, the V gene TRBV19; weak D call: TRBD2 (5 bases). The CDR3 runs to 14 residues. V dropped 7 bases and J dropped 2 bases, with 14 bases sitting between them. The germline CDR1 and CDR2 sequences are LNHDA and SQIVND (reference sequence). The CDR3 is CASNRGTRQETQYF. CDR3 sequence (DNA): TGTGCCAGTAACAGAGGAACTAGACAAGAGACCCAGTACTTC.

This clone was picked up a small number of times. This rearrangement joins TRBV19 to TRBJ2-2; D ambiguous. The V gene's germline CDR1 is LNHDA and CDR2 SQIVND (reference sequence). The CDR3 runs to 13 residues. Trimming cost V 5 bases and J 5 bases, with 9 bases left between them. The CDR3 region has the DNA TGTGCCAGTAGTCCTATAGGTACCGGGGAGCTGTTTTTT. Its protein product is CASSPIGTGELFF.

This clone is categorized as medium-sized. The chain has TRBV11-3 and TRBJ2-1; TRBD2 agrees at 14 bases. Germline V gene data show CDR1 as SGHNT and CDR2 as YENEEA. V shed 5 bases and J 6 bases; nucleotides not matched to a gene: 6. The CDR3 extends over 16 amino acids. CDR3 loop: CASSGLAGGFRNEQFF. CDR3 DNA: TGTGCCAGCAGCGGACTAGCGGGAGGTTTTCGCAATGAGCAGTTCTTC.

This clone was counted a single time. The chain couples TRBV5-1 to TRBJ2-2, with 9 bases matching TRBD1. The CDR3 contains 16 residues. V lost 4 bases, J lost 7 bases, and 11 bases stayed unmatched. From germline, CDR1 is SGHRS and CDR2 YFSETQ. Here the CDR3 DNA reads TGCGCCAGCAGCCTAGGGACAGGGAATTTAGTCGGGGAGCTGTTTTTT. Its translation is CASSLGTGNLVGELFF.

This clone has a handful of counts. The V gene is TRBV11-3, the J gene TRBJ2-1; D may be TRBD2 (6 bases). CDR3 size: 15 residues. The germline V gene encodes CDR1 SGHNT and CDR2 YENEEA. V shed 3 bases and J shed 5 bases, with 14 bases lying between them. As DNA, the CDR3 is TGTGCCAGCAGCTTGGGAGGCAGGGCGAACAATGAGCAGTTCTTC. It encodes CASSLGGRANNEQFF.

There are a few counts of this clone. This rearrangement joins TRBV6-8 to TRBJ1-2; D remains unclear. CDR1 is MNHGY and CDR2 is SAAAGT in the germline V gene. Trimming shortened V by 0 bases and J by 5 bases, and 13 bases separated the two germline ends. The CDR3 covers 15 residues. The CDR3 DNA sequence: TGTGCCAGCAGTTACTCTACAGTGGGTGGGTATGGCTACACCTTC. Translating gives CASSYSTVGGYGYTF.

The chain has TRBV28 and TRBJ1-3; 9 bases match TRBD1. Unmatched junction bases numbered 4, after V lost 1 base and J lost 3 bases. The CDR3 is 16 residues long. The V gene's germline CDR1 is MDHEN and CDR2 SYDVKM. As DNA, the CDR3 is TGTGCCAGCAGTTTATTCACAGGGGGCGGTGGAAACACCATATATTTT. This gives the protein CASSLFTGGGGNTIYF.

The chain uses TRBV6-8 and TRBJ2-2; 8 bases fit TRBD2. CDR1 is MNHGY, CDR2 SAAAGT, per germline. V shed 5 bases, J shed 6 bases, and the junction held 17 bases outside the gene matches. This CDR3 spans 18 amino acids. The CDR3 nucleotides are TGTGCCAGCAGTCCCCAGGCACCGGCTAGCGGGTTCTCCGGGGAGCTGTTTTTT. This gives the protein CASSPQAPASGFSGELFF.

In its sample, this clone was seen a few times. The chain recombines TRBV6-8 with TRBJ2-3; TRBD2 aligns across 16 bases. With V trimmed by 11 bases and J by 1 base, 6 bases remained unmatched. This CDR3 comprises 16 residues. Germline V gives CDR1 MNHGY, CDR2 SAAAGT. CDR3 nucleotide sequence: TGTGCCGCAGGGACTAGCGGGGGGGCCGGCACAGATACGCAGTATTTT. It yields the protein CAAGTSGGAGTDTQYF.

The chain joins TRBV18 to TRBJ2-5; D uncertain. The CDR3 totals 15 residues. Germline V gene sequence: CDR1 KGHSH, CDR2 LQKENI. Trimming took off 0 bases at V and 2 bases at J, with 10 bases between the two ends. Here the CDR3 reads CASSPPNSGQETQYF. The CDR3 bases are TGTGCCAGCTCACCACCCAATTCAGGTCAAGAGACCCAGTACTTC. The whole variable domain, remainder taken from reference TRBV18 and TRBJ2-5, is NAGVMQNPRHLVRRRGQEARLRCSPMKGHSHVYWYRQLPEEGLKFMVYLQKENIIDESGMPKERFSAEFPKEGPSILRIQQVVRGDSAAYFCASSPPNSGQETQYFGPGTRLLVL.

The V gene is TRBV9, the J gene TRBJ2-1, with D perhaps assigned TRBD1 or TRBD2 (6 bases each). The CDR3 length is 14 residues. The germline CDR1 and CDR2 sequences are SGDLS and YYNGEE. V gave up 6 bases and J gave up 3 bases, with 13 bases separating them. For the CDR3, the DNA is TGTGCCAGCATGAGGGGGGCCAACTACAATGAGCAGTTCTTC. Residues: CASMRGANYNEQFF.

Here the CDR3 reads CASSLGGAVYNEQFF. For the CDR3, the DNA is TGTGCCAGCAGCTTAGGGGGAGCTGTTTACAATGAGCAGTTCTTC. The chain employs TRBV11-3 and TRBJ2-1; maybe TRBD2 (5 bases). Germline-derived CDR1 and CDR2 are SGHNT and YENEEA. The CDR3 spans 15 residues. V lost 1 base to trimming and J lost 4 bases, with 11 bases between them.

This chain joins TRBV18 and TRBJ2-1; TRBD2 agrees at 10 bases. Germline CDR1 reads KGHSH; CDR2 reads LQKENI. With V trimmed by 3 bases and J by 13 bases, 3 bases remained unmatched. CDR3 length equals 12 residues. The CDR3 DNA is TGTGCCAGCTCACCCTTACTAGCGGGACAGTTCTTC. This translates into CASSPLLAGQFF.

This clone was counted only a few times. V and J are TRBV9 and TRBJ2-7; TRBD2 agrees at 7 bases. Germline CDR1 reads SGDLS; CDR2 reads YYNGEE. The CDR3 has 12 amino acids. Germline trimming cut 4 bases from V and 6 bases from J; bases unmatched to any gene: 4. The DNA for the CDR3 is TGTGCCAGCAGCTTATTAGCGGGCGAGCAGTACTTC. This encodes CASSLLAGEQYF.

This clone was seen a few times. The chain joins TRBV9 to TRBJ1-2, with 7 bases identical to TRBD1. There are 15 residues in the CDR3. The V and J ends lost 0 bases and 2 bases, in that order; junction bases with no gene match: 4. Germline CDR1 reads SGDLS; CDR2 reads YYNGEE. The CDR3: CASSVDTGANYGYTF. The CDR3 region has the DNA TGTGCCAGCAGCGTAGACACAGGGGCCAACTATGGCTACACCTTC.

This sequence joins TRBV9 and TRBJ2-5; D not certain. The CDR3 is 14 amino acids. CDR1 and CDR2 (germline): SGDLS, YYNGEE. Trimming pared 5 bases from V and 5 bases from J, leaving 16 bases between. CDR3 sequence: CASSEVSSLETQYF. CDR3 nucleotides: TGTGCCAGCAGTGAGGTTTCTTCGCTTGAGACCCAGTACTTC.

This clone was picked up a small number of times. The chain uses TRBV9 and TRBJ2-2, with 10 bases aligning to TRBD1. The CDR3 loop spans 15 amino acids. V lost 5 bases to trimming and J lost 6 bases; unmatched junction nucleotides: 7. Germline values: CDR1 SGDLS, CDR2 YYNGEE. The CDR3 nucleotides are TGTGCCAGCAGGCGCCCCGGGACAGGGGCCGGGGAGCTGTTTTTT. As protein: CASRRPGTGAGELFF.

This chain uses TRBV11-3 with TRBJ2-7, with D possibly TRBD1 on 6 matching bases. V was clipped by 5 bases and J by 1 base, with 15 bases between them. There are 15 residues in the CDR3. Germline assignment: CDR1 SGHNT and CDR2 YENEEA. The CDR3 DNA sequence: TGTGCCAGCAGCCAAGTACAACAGGGATCCTACGAGCAGTACTTC. Its protein product is CASSQVQQGSYEQYF.

The chain is built from TRBV9 and TRBJ1-1; 7 nucleotides align to TRBD1. The junction had 14 bases not matched to a gene; V was cut back by 5 bases and J by 4 bases. Germline CDR1 SGDLS, CDR2 YYNGEE. This CDR3 spans 16 amino acids. CDR3 bases: TGTGCCAGCAGTACCAGAGAGTACAGGGGCCTCACTGAAGCTTTCTTT. Protein: CASSTREYRGLTEAFF.

V and J are TRBV19 and TRBJ1-5; D gene ambiguous. The CDR3 extends over 13 amino acids. The germline V and J ends were trimmed by 2 bases and 7 bases, with 9 bases remaining between them. The V gene's germline CDR1 is LNHDA and CDR2 SQIVND (reference sequence). The CDR3 DNA reads as TGTGCCAGTAGTATATCGGGTGAACAGCCCCAGCATTTT. Amino acids: CASSISGEQPQHF.

This clone has just a few counts. The V call is TRBV11-3, the J call TRBJ2-1; D gene ambiguous. CDR3 length: 16 residues. Germline-derived CDR1 and CDR2 are SGHNT and YENEEA. Trimming took 3 bases from V and 2 from J, leaving 14 bases between them. CDR3 in amino acids: CASSLADLTAYNEQFF. The CDR3, as DNA: TGTGCCAGCAGCTTGGCGGACCTAACAGCCTACAATGAGCAGTTCTTC.

The V gene is TRBV25-1, the J gene TRBJ2-5, with D uncertain. CDR1 and CDR2 (germline): MGHDK, SYGVNS. The germline V and J ends were trimmed by 1 base and 6 bases, with 6 bases remaining between them. The CDR3 consists of 12 residues. The CDR3 DNA follows: TGTGCCAGCAGTGAATTGGAGCAGACCCAGTACTTC. It codes for CASSELEQTQYF.

The V and J genes are TRBV7-6 and TRBJ1-2; TRBD1 matches 9 bases. The CDR3 has 14 residues. Trimming cost V 3 bases and J 10 bases; bases outside gene matches: 9. CDR1 is SGHVS, CDR2 FNYEAQ, per germline. The CDR3 coding sequence is TGTGCCAGCAGCTTGCGGGACAGGGAGTTGGTCTACACCTTC. It translates to CASSLRDRELVYTF.

A few counts support this clone. The CDR3 loop reads CASSVAGTTRTDTQYF. For the CDR3, the DNA is TGTGCCAGCAGCGTTGCCGGGACTACCCGCACAGATACGCAGTATTTT. The V gene is TRBV9, the J gene TRBJ2-3; 7 bases are shared with TRBD2. Germline V CDR1 and CDR2: SGDLS, YYNGEE. Germline trimming cut 2 bases from V and 1 base from J; bases unmatched to any gene: 7. CDR3 length: 16 residues. The full variable domain, completed using reference TRBV9 and TRBJ2-3, is DSGVTQTPKHLITATGQRVTLRCSPRSGDLSVYWYQQSLDQGLQFLIQYYNGEERAKGNILERFSAQQFPDLHSELNLSSLELGDSALYFCASSVAGTTRTDTQYFGPGTRLTVL.

This clone was seen a few times. J is TRBJ1-2 and V is TRBV9; TRBD1 is a possible D gene (5 bases). The CDR3 runs 15 residues. The germline gives CDR1 SGDLS, CDR2 YYNGEE. V was shortened by 4 bases and J by 8 bases, with 21 bases between the two germline ends. The chain's CDR3 is CASSLRPGAQRGYTF. CDR3 DNA sequence: TGTGCCAGCAGCTTGAGACCCGGGGCCCAGCGGGGCTACACCTTC.

This chain joins TRBV19 and TRBJ2-3, with TRBD2 matching 10 bases. CDR3 length: 12 amino acids. Germline V gene sequence: CDR1 LNHDA, CDR2 SQIVND (reference sequence). V was clipped by 4 bases and J by 13 bases; unmatched bases: 5. CDR3 DNA: TGTGCCAGTAGTACGAGCGGGGGGGCCGAGTATTTT. It translates to CASSTSGGAEYF.

J is TRBJ2-3 and V is TRBV9; TRBD2 matches at 13 bases. The CDR3 is 19 amino acids. Germline lookup yields CDR1 SGDLS and CDR2 YYNGEE. The trim removed 4 bases at V and 4 bases at J, leaving 15 bases unmatched. CDR3 amino acids: CASSRTVLAGGQVADTQYF. CDR3 in DNA: TGTGCCAGCAGCCGAACGGTACTAGCGGGGGGGCAAGTAGCAGATACGCAGTATTTT.